This T cell receptor beta chain stems from a study of graft-versus-host responses after intestinal transplantation (dated by TCRdb to about 2021). General notes on the study: The transplants that recipients got were multivisceral, liver-intestinal, or isolated intestinal. Instead of going to the commercial service, samples from a few later patients were sequenced in-house on an Illumina MiSeq and processed with MiXCR. A cohort of some 24 intestinal transplant recipients, including one retransplant, was enrolled, and a few patients lacking pretransplant specimens were excluded. Alloreactive clones were identified by sequencing pre-transplant mixed lymphocyte reaction products and comparing them with unstimulated pre-transplant donor and recipient T cells. A peak of at least 4% donor T cells among recipient peripheral blood mononuclear cells was the definition used for donor T cell macrochimerism. After intestinal transplantation, graft-versus-host and host-versus-graft alloreactive T cell clones in the graft, circulation and bone marrow were tracked using bulk TCR-beta CDR3 sequencing. Every recipient was given anti-thymocyte globulin induction, followed by approximately 3 years of maintenance tacrolimus and steroids. The study at large found these results: GvH clones were found in recipient bone marrow, and some of the GvH clones appeared earlier in ileal mucosa or blood, which is consistent with an intestinal mucosal origin. Early after transplant, peak levels of circulating GvH clones were associated with declines in HvG clones. In the allografts of patients with donor T cell macrochimerism, GvH to HvG T cell clonal ratios were high. The conclusions were limited by the relatively low number and heterogeneity of the intestinal transplant patients.

V is shortened by 3 bases, J by 2 bases, and the region joining them spans 17 bases. The germline V gene (reference sequence) gives CDR1 as GTSNPN and CDR2 as SVGIG. Its CDR3 holds 15 amino acids, cysteine through phenylalanine. Of all the DNA, just the CDR3 is kept, 45 bases in frame from base 1. The receptor library was made with the immunoSEQ multiplex PCR assay. For most patients, genomic DNA was isolated with the Qiagen DNeasy Blood and Tissue Kit and sent frozen to Adaptive Biotechnologies for TCR sequencing. For most patients, high-throughput TCR-beta CDR3 sequencing of genomic DNA was performed by Adaptive Biotechnologies. Processing in the source paper ran as follows. TCR sequencing data were retrieved from Adaptive's ImmunoSEQ software for some 17 patients, whereas a few other patients were processed with MiXCR and VDJtools. To correct CD4 versus CD8 sorting errors, any sequence found in both subsets at a frequency ratio below 5:1 was removed. CDR3 nucleotide sequences shared between donor and recipient were removed because the origin of such sequences could not be assigned. To be classed as alloreactive, a clone needed at least 2-fold expansion over unstimulated cells and a minimum CFSE-low frequency of 0.002% (template counts) or 0.001% (read counts). A clone was considered mappable if detected in the sequenced pre-transplant spleen, lymph node, or MLR CFSE-low populations of the donor or recipient. Cumulative frequency of alloreactive clones was calculated as a percentage of all sequences weighted by copy number. TCRdb took over this immuneACCESS table, retaining in-frame rearrangements with V and J assigned. Such tables are incomplete; in checked studies, under half of the missing clones stem from an unresolved V gene, and the remainder is unexplained. For V, J and clone size, that table is used; D and trimming come from the DNA. Across this sample there are about 88,000 clones, with approximately 94% seen only once. The ten biggest clones cover over 0.15% of the sample.

Interpreted using the paper, the time point label stands for: cells obtained before transplantation from donor or recipient. CD3+CD4+ and CD3+CD8+ populations were FACS-sorted from unstimulated pre-transplant donor and recipient cells taken from spleen or lymph nodes. To note about this clone: Its recognized antigen is unknown. Per-nucleotide qualities are absent, and no much larger clonotype sits a single base away.

Material: unstimulated CD4+ T cells sorted from spleen or lymph node cells, obtained before transplant. The sequence joins TRBV30 to TRBJ2-7; a tentative D match to TRBD1 spans 5 bases. The clonotype originates from a human donor who was the organ donor for an intestinal transplant. The DNA sequence follows: TGTGCCTGGAGGGACATTAAGTTGGGTGCCTACGAGCAGTACTTC. Protein translation: CAWRDIKLGAYEQYF.